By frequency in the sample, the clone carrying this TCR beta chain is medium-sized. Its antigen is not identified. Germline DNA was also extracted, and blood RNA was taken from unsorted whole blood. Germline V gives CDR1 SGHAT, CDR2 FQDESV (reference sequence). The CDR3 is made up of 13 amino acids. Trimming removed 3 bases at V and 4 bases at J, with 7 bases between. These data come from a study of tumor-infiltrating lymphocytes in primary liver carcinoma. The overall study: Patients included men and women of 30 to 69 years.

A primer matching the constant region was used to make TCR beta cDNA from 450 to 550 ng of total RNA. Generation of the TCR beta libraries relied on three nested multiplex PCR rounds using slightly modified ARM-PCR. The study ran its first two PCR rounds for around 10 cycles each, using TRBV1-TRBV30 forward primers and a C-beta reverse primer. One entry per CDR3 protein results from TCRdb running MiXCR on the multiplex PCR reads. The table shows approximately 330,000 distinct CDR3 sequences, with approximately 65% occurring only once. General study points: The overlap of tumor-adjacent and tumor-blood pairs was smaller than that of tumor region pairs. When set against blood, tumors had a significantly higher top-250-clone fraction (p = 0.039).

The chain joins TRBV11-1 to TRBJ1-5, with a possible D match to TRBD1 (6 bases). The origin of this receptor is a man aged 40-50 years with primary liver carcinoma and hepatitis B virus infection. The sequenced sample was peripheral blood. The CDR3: CASSFGQNQPQHF. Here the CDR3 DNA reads TGTGCCAGCAGCTTCGGACAGAATCAGCCCCAGCATTTT.